This entry features one T cell receptor (beta chain) sequence. TCRdb's copy holds only in-frame clones and misses some; the assay was immunoSEQ multiplex PCR. The sample records 120,000 or so clones, nearly 90% being singletons. This sample was taken from a study of blood T cell repertoires in COVID-19. Sequenced material: peripheral blood. This TCR was sampled from a woman aged 55-70 years with COVID-19, enrolled during active disease.

The CDR3 sequence: CASSLGLSNTEAFF. The CDR3 DNA is TGTGCCAGCAGCTTAGGTCTGTCGAACACTGAAGCTTTCTTT. V usage is TRBV7-2 and J usage is TRBJ1-1, with no clear D. Germline V lookup: CDR1 SGHTA, CDR2 FQGNSA. The CDR3 has 14 amino acids. The V end lost 1 base, the J end lost 1 base, and 7 bases lay between the germline ends. The whole variable domain, filled in from reference TRBV7-2 and TRBJ1-1, reads GAGVSQSPSNKVTEKGKDVELRCDPISGHTALYWYRQSLGQGLEFLIYFQGNSAPDKSGLPSDRFSAERTGGSVSTLTIQRTQQEDSAVYLCASSLGLSNTEAFFGQGTRLTVV.